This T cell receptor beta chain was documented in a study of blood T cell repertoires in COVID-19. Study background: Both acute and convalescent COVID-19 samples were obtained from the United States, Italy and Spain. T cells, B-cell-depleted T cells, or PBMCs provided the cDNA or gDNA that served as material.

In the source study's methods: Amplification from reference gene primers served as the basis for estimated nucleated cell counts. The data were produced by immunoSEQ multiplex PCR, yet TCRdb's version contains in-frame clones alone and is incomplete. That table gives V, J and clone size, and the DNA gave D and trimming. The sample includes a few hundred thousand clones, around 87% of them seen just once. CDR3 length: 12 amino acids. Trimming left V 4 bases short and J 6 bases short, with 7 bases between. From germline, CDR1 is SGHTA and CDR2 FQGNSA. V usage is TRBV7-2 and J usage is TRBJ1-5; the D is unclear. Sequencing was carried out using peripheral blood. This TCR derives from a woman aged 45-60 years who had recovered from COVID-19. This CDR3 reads CASSSAGQPQHF. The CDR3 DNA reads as TGTGCCAGCAGCTCGGCGGGTCAGCCCCAGCATTTT.